The 10 T cell receptor beta chains reported below all come from one sample, sequenced in a study of T cell repertoires in cytomegalovirus infection. A single record per CDR3 protein comes from TCRdb applying MiXCR to the reads. The table lists 200,000 to 300,000 distinct CDR3 sequences, approximately 13% of them singletons. Sequenced material: PBMCs. These receptors were taken from a human donor in good health (CMV status not recorded). Some clones in this sample may be carry-over from other donors' samples.

J is TRBJ1-2 and V is TRBV19; possible D gene TRBD1, 5 bases. Germline CDR1 reads LNHDA; CDR2 reads SQIVND (reference sequence). Between the trimmed V and J ends, which lost 8 bases and 1 base, there was a span of 11 bases. This CDR3 region has 13 residues. The CDR3 protein is CASYGAFNYGYTF. The CDR3 DNA reads TGTGCCAGTTACGGGGCTTTTAACTATGGCTACACCTTC.

The sample holds many counts of this clonotype. The CDR3 region has the DNA TGTGCCAGCAGCTTATCGTTCACAGACTACGAGCAGTACTTC. This translates into CASSLSFTDYEQYF. The V call is TRBV11-2, the J call TRBJ2-7; D remains unclear. V lost 2 bases and J 3 bases, leaving 11 bases between the germline ends. Germline V gene lookup returns CDR1 SGHAT and CDR2 FQNNGV. The length of the CDR3 is 14 residues.

Only a few counts were recorded for this clonotype. The rearrangement uses TRBV2 and TRBJ2-4; D might be TRBD1 (5 bases). The CDR3 sequence is 14 residues long. V lost 3 bases to trimming and J lost 0 bases, with 6 bases between them. The germline CDR1 and CDR2 sequences are SNHLY and FYNNEI. The CDR3 is CASSETVAKNIQYF. CDR3 nucleotides: TGTGCCAGCAGTGAGACAGTAGCCAAAAACATTCAGTACTTC.

This clonotype was seen ten or more times. V gene TRBV11-2 combines with J gene TRBJ2-3; D gene unclear. The CDR3 consists of 15 residues. Germline V gene lookup returns CDR1 SGHAT and CDR2 FQNNGV. Trimming cost V 1 base and J 2 bases, with 10 bases left between them. DNA for the CDR3: TGTGCCAGCAGCTTAGGACCTCGGGTCACAGATACGCAGTATTTT. Amino acid sequence: CASSLGPRVTDTQYF.

This clonotype was picked up a small number of times. This sequence joins TRBV20-1 and TRBJ1-2; 9 positions match TRBD1. V gave up 6 bases and J gave up 7 bases; unmatched junction bases: 9. The CDR3 is made up of 13 amino acids. Looked up from germline, CDR1 is DFQATT and CDR2 is SNEGSKA (reference sequence). CDR3 coding DNA: TGCAGTGCGGAAGACCGGGACAGGGTTGGCTACACCTTC. Translated: CSAEDRDRVGYTF.

This clonotype occurred a few times. The chain combines TRBV2 with TRBJ2-3; no firm D call. The CDR3 is made up of 13 amino acids. The ends were cut back, 3 bases at V and 0 bases at J, with 4 bases in the middle. Germline-derived CDR1 and CDR2 are SNHLY and FYNNEI. Here the CDR3 reads CASSEESTDTQYF. Here the CDR3 DNA reads TGTGCCAGCAGTGAGGAGAGCACAGATACGCAGTATTTT.

This clonotype was detected only a few times. The V call is TRBV6-2 or TRBV6-3, the J call TRBJ2-1, with a tentative D call TRBD2 (7 bases). V was pared by 4 bases and J by 4 bases, with 23 bases between. Per the germline V gene, CDR1 is MNHEY and CDR2 is SVGEGT. This CDR3 is built from 18 residues. The CDR3 reads CASSWNREASGLYNEQFF. In DNA, the CDR3 is TGTGCCAGCAGTTGGAACAGGGAGGCTAGCGGATTATACAATGAGCAGTTCTTC.

The chain uses TRBV20-1 and TRBJ1-5, with 7 positions matching TRBD1. The CDR3 is 12 residues long. Germline V CDR1 and CDR2: DFQATT, SNEGSKA (reference sequence). V shed 5 bases, J shed 4 bases, and the junction held 2 bases outside the gene matches. The DNA for the CDR3 is TGCAGTGCTGACAGGGTAAATCAGCCCCAGCATTTT. It specifies CSADRVNQPQHF.

In its sample, this clonotype was seen many times. The chain joins TRBV6-5 to TRBJ2-7; D is perhaps TRBD1 or TRBD2 (5 bases each). Trimming took 2 bases from V and 6 from J, leaving 11 bases between them. Germline V CDR1 and CDR2: MNHEY, SVGAGI. The CDR3 spans 13 residues. The CDR3 is CASSYAPGAEQYF. In DNA, the CDR3 is TGTGCCAGCAGTTACGCCCCCGGGGCCGAGCAGTACTTC.

DNA for the CDR3: TGTGCCAGCTCTTTCGGACCCGCGGGGGCCAACGTCCTGACTTTC. Protein: CASSFGPAGANVLTF. The chain uses TRBV18 and TRBJ2-6; D gene uncertain. CDR3 size: 15 residues. Trimming removed 6 bases from V and 4 bases from J, with 13 bases in between. CDR1 and CDR2 (germline): KGHSH, LQKENI.